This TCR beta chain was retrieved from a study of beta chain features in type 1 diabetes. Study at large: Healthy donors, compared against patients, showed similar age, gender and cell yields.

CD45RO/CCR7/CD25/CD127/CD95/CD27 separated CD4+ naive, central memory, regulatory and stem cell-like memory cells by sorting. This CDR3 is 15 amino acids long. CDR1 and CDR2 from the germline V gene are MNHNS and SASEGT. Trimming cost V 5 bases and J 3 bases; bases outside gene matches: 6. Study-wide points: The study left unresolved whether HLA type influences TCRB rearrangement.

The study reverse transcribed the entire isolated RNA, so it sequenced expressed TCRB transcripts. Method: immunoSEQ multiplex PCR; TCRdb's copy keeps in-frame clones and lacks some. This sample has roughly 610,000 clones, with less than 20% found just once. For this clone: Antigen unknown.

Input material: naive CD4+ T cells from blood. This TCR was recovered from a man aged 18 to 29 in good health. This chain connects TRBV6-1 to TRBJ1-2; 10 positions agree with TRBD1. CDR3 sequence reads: CASSRSGQGDYGYTF. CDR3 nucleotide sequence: TGTGCCAGCAGTCGCTCTGGACAGGGGGACTATGGCTACACCTTC.